This T cell receptor beta chain was identified during a study of cytomegalovirus exposure and HLA in healthy donors (dated by TCRdb to about 2017). For the study in its entirety: In an earlier analysis of some 550 of the donors, about 260 Gb of sequence data and approximately 120 million unique TCR beta sequences from some 170 million T cells were reported. Approximately 300 gigabases of sequencing data and about 92 million unique TCR sequences made up an early release that covered several hundred HLA-typed donors. Among the approximately 430 genotyped donors, around 79% belonged to the genetic ancestry cluster associated with self-reported Caucasian donors. The study was designed to test whether signatures of past pathogen exposure could be identified by cataloging public T cell receptors. The T cell repertoires of 666 subjects were profiled by immunosequencing and related to cytomegalovirus serostatus. Along with the approximately 700-subject first cohort, a separate validation cohort of about 110 different subjects was used. To predict cytomegalovirus infection status, the study combined high-throughput TCR immunosequencing, statistical association of individual TCRs with disease status, and machine learning. A later analysis re-analyzed previously published TCR beta repertoires from roughly 630 donors and added high-resolution HLA genotyping to study TCR occurrence patterns. In the later analysis, no new phenotypic data were used to find candidate immune exposures; instead, reliance was placed on TCR beta sequences and their occurrence across donors. To decide whether each TCR beta V gene segment behaved as functional or pseudogenic, an earlier analysis of some 580 of the donors relied on high-throughput TCR beta sequencing. Donor age, sex, ethnicity and CMV serostatus were compiled together with the repertoire data. Genome-wide SNP genotypes for about 65% of the roughly 670 donors were used in a later genetic analysis, which treated that subset as a discovery cohort. Every discovery cohort repertoire had been produced on one sequencing platform. HLA typing covered class I and class II loci at four-digit resolution. Typing coverage varied by locus: roughly 620-630 donors for A, B, C, DRB1 and DQB1; about 520 for DQA1; about 590 for DPA1; approximately 450 for DPB1. Roughly five DR-DQ haplotypes were handled as single units for association and clustering, since linkage in the cohort was strong. Across about 370 genotyped donors of the cohort, an average of 235,054 unique TCR beta nucleotide sequences per donor were sequenced, and approximately 19% of those sequences were non-productive.

The V and J ends are trimmed by 1 base and 4 bases, leaving 15 bases between them. Counted from cysteine to phenylalanine, this CDR3 has 17 amino acids. The entry retains the CDR3 DNA only, 51 bases that are in frame from base 1. CDR1 and CDR2 are read off the germline V gene as SGHTS and YDEGEE. The method was the immunoSEQ multiplex PCR assay. For the multiplex PCR, a mixture combining 60 forward primers for TCR Vbeta segments and 13 reverse primers for TCR Jbeta segments was used. The CDR3 region of rearranged TCR beta genes was amplified from genomic DNA with a multiplex PCR assay. The amplified TCR beta libraries were sequenced on the Illumina HiSeq System as 87-base-pair reads. As for how the authors treated the data: A later analysis tallied roughly 76 million unique TCR beta chains across the approximately 670 repertoires, and approximately 9.9 million of those chains were shared by two or more donors. Raw reads were error-corrected and collapsed into unique sequences by a nearest-neighbor algorithm in which closely related sequences were merged to remove PCR and sequencing errors. To assign V, D and J gene segments, CDR3 sequences were aligned to IMGT reference sequences. Each retained sequence needed at least a six-nucleotide match to both a V gene segment and a J gene segment. A rearrangement counted as productive if the CDR3 had no stop codons and remained in frame with V and J, and every other rearrangement counted as non-productive. CDR3 was defined according to IMGT convention as the region running from the second conserved V-encoded cysteine to the conserved J-encoded phenylalanine. Sequences without an unambiguous match to a single V gene segment were excluded from the earlier analysis of 450 to 650 of the donors. In an earlier analysis of around 600 of the donors, V segments were called functional above 56.7% productive rearrangements and were called segregating when the between-donor standard deviation exceeded 5%. A statistical classification framework was developed to diagnose cytomegalovirus status using the catalog of TCR beta chain sequences. In a later analysis, TCR nucleotide sequences were compared against IMGT/GENE-DB human TR gene sequences so that V and J genes could be assigned. A later analysis assigned CDR3 sequences and most-parsimonious VDJ recombination scenarios with the TCRdist pipeline. In a later analysis, each TCR beta chain was defined by its CDR3 amino acid sequence together with its V-gene family, and reads lacking a unique V-gene family were excluded. In a later analysis, 450 to 600 highly shared, low-generation-probability nucleotide sequences were removed to address suspected cross-contamination and a sequencing artifact. In a later analysis, a clonal expansion index for each public chain was calculated from normalized within-repertoire ranks of inferred template counts. A later analysis computed generation probabilities with a VDJ recombination model fitted to out-of-frame rearrangements, and checked the results against IGoR. Hypergeometric tests were used in a later analysis to score TCR-TCR, TCR-HLA and TCR-CMV co-occurrence, with a repertoire-size bias correction applied to the TCR pairs. In a later analysis, false discovery rates were estimated by permuting HLA or CMV assignments 20 times. In a later analysis, co-occurring TCRs were grouped using DBSCAN, with TCRdist sequence similarity added in when clustering inside HLA-allele-positive subsets. Co-occurrence clustering excluded repertoires with fewer than 30,000 or more than 120,000 public chains, plus five with anomalous nucleotide sharing. TCRdb stores this immuneACCESS table with in-frame sequences only. Part of the clones is absent; in the studies checked, under half of the shortfall reflects unresolved V genes, and no reason is known for the rest. The D gene and trimming were derived from the DNA, and the V and J assignments and clone size from that table. This sample lists around 72,000 clones; roughly 79% were detected once. 5.5% to 7.5% of the sample is held by the ten biggest clonotypes.

What the authors observed across the whole study: In an earlier analysis of roughly 500 of the donors, most TCR beta V segments appeared in productive rearrangements about 87% or about 30% of the time, broadly matching IMGT annotations. In a later analysis, several top co-occurrence clusters were reported to appear linked to parvovirus B19, influenza, CMV and Epstein-Barr virus. According to a later genetic analysis, donors in an Asian-associated ancestry cluster had fewer N-insertions in productive TCRs than the roughly 670-donor mean. In a later analysis, the rate of TCR association differed among HLA loci, with DRB1 alleles having the most associated TCRs and HLA-C alleles having the fewest. The sequencing pipeline was judged likely to have produced a cluster of highly shared sequence variants as a technical artifact. According to a later analysis, most CMV-associated TCR beta chains appeared to be HLA-restricted, and the HLA associations seemed to be driven largely by CMV exposure. Linkage disequilibrium might explain the correlated functional status among segregating V segments, but an unknown experimental factor could not be ruled out. CMV serostatus was the only immune exposure information available for the cohort. The authors suggested that the approach could potentially be generalized to other disease states and immunological phenotypes. HLA typing was unavailable for some donors at each locus, so association tests used only the typed subset. The presence/absence analyses assumed that sequencing depth was roughly uniform across donors, and that assumption may not be true. A later analysis found that HLA-associated TCR beta chains were more clonally expanded and had lower generation probabilities than equally common non-associated chains. In a later analysis, 16,951 TCR beta sequences were associated with specific HLA alleles at a false discovery rate of 0.05. Because counts were too low, about 17 rarely observed V segments, including chromosome 9 orphons, were excluded from the earlier analysis of several hundred of the donors. Some IMGT-functional V segments, including TRBV6-2 and TRBV6-3, could not be distinguished by the 87-base-pair reads and were therefore excluded. A total of about 150 TCR beta chains were listed by the study as associated with cytomegalovirus. A further reported finding was that TCR beta sequences accurately predicted the HLA-A and HLA-B alleles for most subjects in the first cohort. While some public TCRs were present in many individuals, most TCR sequences turned up only very rarely across donors. The classifier was reported to diagnose cytomegalovirus status with high specificity and sensitivity in both the original and validation cohorts. When HLA alleles, especially DR and DQ, strongly co-occurred, attributing TCR associations to individual alleles was difficult. In vitro tests confirmed that three of the cytomegalovirus-associated TCR beta chains recognize cytomegalovirus antigens. V-gene and J-gene trimming of TCR beta chains was associated with a missense DCLRE1C variant in a later genetic analysis, and the association was replicated in an independent cohort. The cohort was sequenced for TCR beta chains only, and without alpha or paired-chain data the features that could be detected were limited.

The cohort comprised 670 or so healthy bone marrow donors. At the time of sampling, all cohort members were nominally healthy, though unrecorded immune exposures were likely present. The donor tested CMV seronegative, placing the donor among the approximately 360 seronegative members of the cohort. A peripheral blood sample was collected from each donor, and TCR beta sequencing was performed on peripheral blood mononuclear cells. The Qiagen DNeasy Blood Extraction Kit was used to extract genomic DNA from the blood cell samples. This clone was found a few times. Its antigen is still unknown. Qualities for individual bases were not recorded, and no much larger clone is one base off.

The sample consisted of PBMCs. This chain joins TRBV5-8 to TRBJ2-6; a tentative D match to TRBD1 spans 6 bases. This sequence was found in a man aged 50 to 59 in good health and CMV-seronegative. The nucleotide sequence is TGTGCCAGCAGCTTGACGTTCAGGGGTAAAGGGGCCAACGTCCTGACTTTC. This sequence encodes CASSLTFRGKGANVLTF.